This entry lists 28 T cell receptor beta chains sequenced from one sample in a study of T cell responses to AZD1222 COVID-19 vaccine. Libraries were prepared by immunoSEQ multiplex PCR; TCRdb keeps only in-frame clonotypes and omits some of them. The table records about 69,000 clones, approximately 87% of them present only once. Source: peripheral blood, taken 28 days after the second AZD1222 dose. These receptors all stem from an adult who received the AZD1222 COVID-19 vaccine.

This chain uses TRBV4-2 with TRBJ2-3; D is unclear. The germline V gene has CDR1 LGHNA and CDR2 YNFKEQ. This CDR3 is 14 amino acids long. V was pared by 3 bases and J by 0 bases, with 7 bases between. CDR3 nucleotide sequence: TGTGCCAGCAGCCAGGTTTCAAGCACAGATACGCAGTATTTT. Protein: CASSQVSSTDTQYF.

V usage is TRBV25-1 and J usage is TRBJ1-5; unclear D gene. CDR1 MGHDK and CDR2 SYGVNS come from the germline V gene. The CDR3 has 15 amino acids. V shed 2 bases and J shed 5 bases, with 13 bases lying between them. Here the CDR3 DNA reads TGTGCCAGCAGTGAAGTAGGCGGAGGAGATCAGCCCCAGCATTTT. It encodes CASSEVGGGDQPQHF.

This chain uses TRBV27 with TRBJ2-7, with 9 bases fitting TRBD1. The germline V gene encodes CDR1 MNHEY and CDR2 SMNVEV (reference sequence). CDR3 length equals 16 residues. V lost 2 bases and J lost 1; bases outside the gene matches: 6. CDR3 region: CASSLGGQGQSYEQYF. CDR3 sequence (DNA): TGTGCCAGCAGTTTAGGGGGACAGGGCCAATCCTACGAGCAGTACTTC.

This chain uses TRBV7-8 with TRBJ2-7; D is ambiguous. Trimming left V 5 bases short and J 7 bases short, with 12 bases between. The CDR3 is 12 amino acids. Germline V gene data show CDR1 as SGHVS and CDR2 as FQNEAQ. The CDR3 DNA is TGTGCCAGCAGCGTGGAAGTCGTGGAGCAGTACTTC. Translation gives CASSVEVVEQYF.

The rearrangement links TRBV19 to TRBJ1-5; tentatively, D is TRBD1 (6 bases). Germline CDR1 LNHDA, CDR2 SQIVND (reference sequence). The V end was cut by 0 bases, the J end by 7 bases, with 13 bases between. The CDR3 runs to 15 residues. The CDR3 loop reads CASSIDARGRQPQHF. The CDR3 region has the DNA TGTGCCAGTAGTATAGATGCCAGGGGCAGGCAGCCCCAGCATTTT.

This clone was seen once. The chain recombines TRBV29-1 with TRBJ1-2; D gene unclear. Between the trimmed V and J ends, which lost 5 bases and 8 bases, there was a span of 24 bases. Germline CDR1 is SQVTM and CDR2 is ANQGSEA. The CDR3 has 15 amino acids. Here the CDR3 DNA reads TGCAGCGTTCTAAGTCGAGAAGGGAGCTTAAGGGGCTACACCTTC. The encoded protein is CSVLSREGSLRGYTF.

This clone was found once. This chain uses TRBV6-4 with TRBJ2-5, with D possibly being TRBD1 (6 bases). Germline V gives CDR1 MRHNA, CDR2 SNTAGT. The CDR3 sequence is 15 residues long. With 4 bases removed from V and 4 bases from J, the gap between germline ends came to 16 bases. The CDR3 sequence is CASSVAGAAGETQYF. CDR3 DNA: TGTGCCAGCAGTGTGGCAGGGGCGGCGGGAGAGACCCAGTACTTC.

This clone was observed a single time. The chain uses TRBV5-4 and TRBJ2-3; TRBD1 might be the D (5 bases). The germline V gene has CDR1 SGHNT and CDR2 YYREEE (reference sequence). The CDR3 is 15 residues long. Trimming cost V 0 bases and J 0 bases, with 8 bases left between them. CDR3 loop: CASSLDGASTDTQYF. In DNA form, the CDR3 reads TGTGCCAGCAGCTTGGATGGGGCCAGCACAGATACGCAGTATTTT.

The rearrangement joins TRBV4-1 to TRBJ2-3; 8 bases map to TRBD1. Germline-derived CDR1 and CDR2 are MGHRA and YSYEKL. The CDR3 has 18 amino acids. V shed 0 bases and J 1 base; nucleotides not matched to a gene: 9. CDR3 nucleotides: TGCGCCAGCAGCCAAGAAGTTGGTGGCAGGGGGCGCACAGATACGCAGTATTTT. Amino acids: CASSQEVGGRGRTDTQYF.

The DNA for the CDR3 is TGTGCCAGCAGTCCGGACACCGGGGAGCTGTTTTTT. This codes for CASSPDTGELFF. V is TRBV9 and J is TRBJ2-2; D is unclear. Per the germline V gene, CDR1 is SGDLS and CDR2 is YYNGEE. CDR3 length: 12 amino acids. Trimming cost V 5 bases and J 3 bases, with 5 bases left between them. Full variable domain (outside the CDR3, taken from reference TRBV9 and TRBJ2-2): DSGVTQTPKHLITATGQRVTLRCSPRSGDLSVYWYQQSLDQGLQFLIQYYNGEERAKGNILERFSAQQFPDLHSELNLSSLELGDSALYFCASSPDTGELFFGEGSRLTVL.

The chain carries TRBV19 and TRBJ1-5; D unresolved. The CDR3 has 17 amino acids. Germline values: CDR1 LNHDA, CDR2 SQIVND (reference sequence). Trimming cost V 9 bases and J 7 bases, with 28 bases left between them. The CDR3 coding sequence is TGTGCCAGCAACGATGGCCGCCGGCTCCTTCTGACCCAGCCCCAGCATTTT. Residues: CASNDGRRLLLTQPQHF.

This chain links TRBV6-5 with TRBJ2-7; 11 positions match TRBD2. The germline CDR1 and CDR2 sequences are MNHEY and SVGAGI. Trimming at V came to 0 bases and at J to 3 bases, leaving 4 bases not matched to a gene. This CDR3 comprises 16 residues. In DNA form, the CDR3 reads TGTGCCAGCAGTTACTCACGGACTAGCGGGTTCTACGAGCAGTACTTC. Its translation is CASSYSRTSGFYEQYF.

V gene TRBV9 combines with J gene TRBJ2-7; no definite D call. CDR1 is SGDLS and CDR2 is YYNGEE in the germline V gene. The CDR3 has 14 amino acids. Trimming stripped 0 bases from V and 2 bases from J, with 9 bases between. The CDR3 region has the DNA TGTGCCAGCAGCGTAGGGGTCAACCCCTACGAGCAGTACTTC. Translating gives CASSVGVNPYEQYF.

This clone turned up a few times. The CDR3 nucleotides read TGTGCCAGCAGCCCCCAGGTTCAGAGGAACTACGAGCAGTACTTC. This encodes CASSPQVQRNYEQYF. The gene calls are TRBV7-9 and TRBJ2-7; D ambiguous. Germline CDR1 and CDR2: SEHNR and FQNEAQ (reference sequence). This CDR3 is 15 amino acids long. Trimming shortened V by 5 bases and J by 3 bases, and 17 bases separated the two germline ends. The full variable domain, completed using reference TRBV7-9 and TRBJ2-7, is DTGVSQNPRHKITKRGQNVTFRCDPISEHNRLYWYRQTLGQGPEFLTYFQNEAQLEKSRLLSDRFSAERPKGSFSTLEIQRTEQGDSAMYLCASSPQVQRNYEQYFGPGTRLTVT.

The gene calls are TRBV5-4 and TRBJ2-5, with 8 bases lining up with TRBD2. V lost 1 base, J lost 1 base, and 3 bases stayed unmatched. Germline assignment: CDR1 SGHNT and CDR2 YYREEE (reference sequence). CDR3 length equals 15 residues. CDR3 sequence: CASSLTGGRQETQYF. The CDR3 DNA follows: TGTGCCAGCAGCTTGACGGGGGGGCGCCAAGAGACCCAGTACTTC.

The chain employs TRBV7-9 and TRBJ2-1; D assignment may be TRBD1 or TRBD2 (6 bases each). The ends were cut back, 2 bases at V and 4 bases at J, with 18 bases in the middle. Germline CDR1 and CDR2: SEHNR and FQNEAQ (reference sequence). The CDR3 is made up of 17 amino acids. CDR3 amino acids: CASSLRSLGGPYNEQFF. The CDR3 DNA is TGTGCCAGCAGCTTACGCTCCCTAGGGGGGCCTTACAATGAGCAGTTCTTC.

This chain uses TRBV20-1 with TRBJ1-1; perhaps TRBD1 as D (5 bases). The length of the CDR3 is 14 residues. Trimming cost V 3 bases and J 2 bases, with 13 bases left between them. Germline V gene sequence: CDR1 DFQATT, CDR2 SNEGSKA (reference sequence). CDR3 loop: CSASQAGLNTEAFF. The CDR3 region has the DNA TGCAGTGCTAGTCAAGCAGGGCTAAACACTGAAGCTTTCTTT.

This clone appeared a few times. The chain carries TRBV6-1 and TRBJ1-1; no clear D gene. CDR1 is MNHNS, CDR2 SASEGT, per germline. The CDR3 is 14 amino acids. Trimming stripped 1 base from V and 1 base from J, with 7 bases between. The DNA of the CDR3 is TGTGCCAGCAGTGAAGGACCCTGGAACACTGAAGCTTTCTTT. It is translated as CASSEGPWNTEAFF.

The chain carries TRBV21-1 and TRBJ1-6; TRBD1 is taken as the D call from the table, unchecked against the DNA. TRBV21-1 is a documented pseudogene. The CDR3 is 15 amino acids. The CDR3 DNA reads as TGTGCCAGCAGCAAAGAGAGGACAGGAGAGAGTCCCCTCCACTTT. Translation: CASSKERTGESPLHF.

J is TRBJ1-1 and V is TRBV6-6; D is perhaps TRBD1 (6 bases). The germline CDR1 and CDR2 sequences are MNHNY and SVGAGI (reference sequence). Trimming took off 1 base at V and 8 bases at J, with 11 bases between the two ends. This CDR3 has 13 residues. The CDR3 DNA is TGTGCCAGCAGTTACTATGTGGGGACAGAAGCTTTCTTT. It encodes CASSYYVGTEAFF.

This clone has more than one count but fewer than ten. The chain couples TRBV4-1 to TRBJ2-7; 8 bases align to TRBD2. After removal of 0 bases from V and 3 bases from J, the junction contained 4 bases not matched to a gene. The CDR3 has 15 residues. Germline V CDR1 and CDR2: MGHRA, YSYEKL. CDR3: CASSQDRTSGYEQYF. DNA of the CDR3: TGCGCCAGCAGCCAAGATCGAACTAGCGGCTACGAGCAGTACTTC.

This clone was observed a few times. The chain has TRBV5-8 and TRBJ1-5; D uncertain. This CDR3 region has 15 residues. Trimming removed 0 bases at V and 0 bases at J, with 7 bases between. Germline V CDR1 and CDR2: SGHTS, YDEGEE. CDR3 in amino acids: CASSLGGYSNQPQHF. The CDR3 coding sequence is TGTGCCAGCAGCTTGGGAGGGTATAGCAATCAGCCCCAGCATTTT.

This rearrangement joins TRBV5-8 to TRBJ1-2; D is possibly TRBD1 (6 bases). Germline assignment: CDR1 SGHTS and CDR2 YDEGEE. The CDR3 spans 11 residues. With 7 bases removed from V and 7 bases from J, the gap between germline ends came to 11 bases. The CDR3 DNA is TGTGCCAGCGGAACAGGGTTTGGCTACACCTTC. It codes for CASGTGFGYTF.

V and J are TRBV4-1 and TRBJ2-5, with 8 bases matching TRBD2. The CDR3 contains 16 residues. The ends lost 1 base at V and 5 bases at J; junction bases unmatched: 9. Germline-derived CDR1 and CDR2 are MGHRA and YSYEKL. CDR3 sequence (DNA): TGCGCCAGCAGCCAAGTCTTCGGGGGGGCCGTCGAGACCCAGTACTTC. This codes for CASSQVFGGAVETQYF.

This clone was detected once. The V gene is TRBV7-3, the J gene TRBJ2-3; unclear D gene. V lost 5 bases and J lost 1, with 7 bases in between. Germline V gene lookup returns CDR1 SGHTA and CDR2 FQGTGA. This CDR3 has 13 residues. Here the CDR3 reads CASSAPGTDTQYF. CDR3 sequence (DNA): TGTGCCAGCAGCGCCCCAGGCACAGATACGCAGTATTTT.

This clone was recorded a few times. The V call is TRBV14, the J call TRBJ2-5; D perhaps matches TRBD2 (7 bases). Germline CDR1 and CDR2: SGHDN and FVKESK. The CDR3 runs to 15 residues. The V gene lost 4 bases and the J gene lost 4 bases, with 16 bases spanning the gap. CDR3 loop: CASSPLGGGGETQYF. The CDR3 DNA reads as TGTGCCAGCAGCCCCTTAGGGGGAGGGGGAGAGACCCAGTACTTC. Filled out from reference TRBV14 and TRBJ2-5, the complete variable domain reads EAGVTQFPSHSVIEKGQTVTLRCDPISGHDNLYWYRRVMGKEIKFLLHFVKESKQDESGMPNNRFLAERTGGTYSTLKVQPAELEDSGVYFCASSPLGGGGETQYFGPGTRLLVL.

Only one count was recorded for this clone. The chain uses TRBV3-1 (or the pseudogene TRBV3-2) and TRBJ2-7, with 7 bases aligning to TRBD2. The germline gives CDR1 LGHDT, CDR2 YNNKEL (reference sequence). V was clipped by 4 bases and J by 2 bases; unmatched bases: 11. This CDR3 has 16 amino acids. The CDR3 sequence: CASSLGLADPTYEQYF. CDR3 nucleotide sequence: TGTGCCAGCAGCCTCGGGCTAGCGGACCCCACCTACGAGCAGTACTTC.

The V gene is TRBV12-3 or TRBV12-4, the J gene TRBJ2-7; D call uncertain. This CDR3 has 13 amino acids. V lost 5 bases and J lost 5, with 13 bases in between. In nucleotides, the CDR3 is TGTGCCAGCAGTCGATTCGGTCCTGACGAGCAGTACTTC. Translating gives CASSRFGPDEQYF.